These 14 T cell receptor beta chains were sequenced from one sample in a study of blood T cell repertoires in COVID-19. The repertoire was sequenced with immunoSEQ multiplex PCR; TCRdb's copy has only in-frame clones and lacks some. The sample includes about 240,000 clones, about 79% of them seen just once. Sequencing was performed on peripheral blood. These receptors were collected from a woman aged 80 or older with acute or convalescent COVID-19.

V gene TRBV28 combines with J gene TRBJ2-2; D is perhaps TRBD1 (6 bases). V shed 10 bases and J shed 6 bases, with 15 bases lying between them. Germline V gene lookup returns CDR1 MDHEN and CDR2 SYDVKM. CDR3 length: 13 amino acids. The CDR3 here is CATFSQGSGELFF. In DNA, the CDR3 is TGTGCCACCTTCTCACAGGGTTCCGGGGAGCTGTTTTTT.

The rearrangement links TRBV7-9 to TRBJ1-5, with D perhaps matching TRBD1 (6 bases). Germline CDR1 and CDR2: SEHNR and FQNEAQ (reference sequence). Between the trimmed V and J ends, which lost 6 bases and 0 bases, there was a span of 9 bases. This CDR3 is built from 14 residues. CDR3 in amino acids: CASRPGDSNQPQHF. The CDR3, as DNA: TGTGCCAGCAGACCAGGGGATAGCAATCAGCCCCAGCATTTT.

The rearrangement joins TRBV2 to TRBJ2-3; TRBD2 might be the D (7 bases). Germline-derived CDR1 and CDR2 are SNHLY and FYNNEI. The CDR3 contains 15 residues. V was trimmed by 3 bases and J by 2 bases, leaving 12 bases between them. The CDR3 DNA is TGTGCCAGCAGTGAGGGGGGGCCGGACACAGATACGCAGTATTTT. Protein sequence: CASSEGGPDTDTQYF.

The chain is built from TRBV5-4 and TRBJ1-2, with a tentative D call TRBD1 (6 bases). Trimming left V 4 bases short and J 7 bases short, with 11 bases between. The CDR3 extends over 12 amino acids. CDR1 SGHNT and CDR2 YYREEE come from the germline V gene (reference sequence). CDR3 bases: TGTGCCAGCAGCCCCGGGACATTTGGCTACACCTTC. Its protein is CASSPGTFGYTF.

The V and J genes are TRBV7-2 and TRBJ1-5; unclear D gene. Trimming pared 3 bases from V and 1 base from J, leaving 10 bases between. This CDR3 contains 15 residues. CDR1 is SGHTA, CDR2 FQGNSA, per germline. The CDR3, as DNA: TGTGCCAGCAGCTTTGAGGGTACGAGCAATCAGCCCCAGCATTTT. Encoded protein: CASSFEGTSNQPQHF.

The chain joins TRBV18 to TRBJ2-3; a possible D gene is TRBD1 (6 bases). The CDR3 length is 14 residues. Trimming left V 1 base short and J 6 bases short, with 11 bases between. The germline CDR1 and CDR2 sequences are KGHSH and LQKENI. The DNA of the CDR3 is TGTGCCAGCTCACCACGGTCCACAGGGGATACGCAGTATTTT. This gives the protein CASSPRSTGDTQYF.

The genes are TRBV5-6 and TRBJ1-3; maybe TRBD1 (6 bases). The V and J ends lost 1 base and 4 bases respectively, with 12 bases between them. CDR3 length equals 15 residues. Germline values: CDR1 SGHDT, CDR2 YYEEEE. The CDR3 protein is CASSLKGVQGNTIYF. DNA for the CDR3: TGTGCCAGCAGCTTGAAGGGGGTTCAAGGAAACACCATATATTTT.

The chain has TRBV20-1 and TRBJ1-1; 8 bases align to TRBD1. Germline CDR1 reads DFQATT; CDR2 reads SNEGSKA (reference sequence). This CDR3 has 14 amino acids. The V segment lost 3 bases and the J segment 1 base; nucleotides outside the gene matches: 4. The CDR3 is CSASRRGRNTEAFF. The CDR3 DNA reads TGCAGTGCTAGTCGCAGGGGGCGGAACACTGAAGCTTTCTTT.

V and J are TRBV5-1 and TRBJ2-7; perhaps TRBD1 as D (7 bases). Germline assignment: CDR1 SGHRS and CDR2 YFSETQ. Between the trimmed V and J ends, which lost 4 bases and 6 bases, there was a span of 17 bases. This CDR3 is built from 14 residues. In DNA form, the CDR3 reads TGCGCCAGCAGCGAGACAGGGAGGCGTGTCGAGCAGTACTTC. It specifies CASSETGRRVEQYF.

The rearrangement links TRBV7-2 to TRBJ2-5, with 7 bases that match TRBD2. The J segment lost 1 base and the V segment lost 5 bases, leaving 7 bases of the junction unmatched. Germline V gene sequence: CDR1 SGHTA, CDR2 FQGNSA. There are 15 residues in the CDR3. The CDR3: CASSPRRGTQETQYF. The DNA for the CDR3 is TGTGCCAGCAGCCCCCGGCGGGGGACCCAAGAGACCCAGTACTTC.

The rearrangement joins TRBV28 to TRBJ1-1; D might be TRBD1 (5 bases). The germline gives CDR1 MDHEN, CDR2 SYDVKM. This CDR3 is 14 amino acids long. With 6 bases removed from V and 4 bases from J, the gap between germline ends came to 15 bases. CDR3 amino acids: CASRAGGTGTEAFF. The DNA of the CDR3 is TGTGCCAGCAGGGCTGGAGGGACGGGCACTGAAGCTTTCTTT.

The V and J genes are TRBV11-3 and TRBJ2-3, with a weak D call TRBD2 (5 bases). Germline V gene sequence: CDR1 SGHNT, CDR2 YENEEA. Trimming cost V 5 bases and J 3 bases, with 18 bases left between them. The CDR3 spans 16 residues. The CDR3 reads CASSRGDLIGTDTQYF. DNA for the CDR3: TGTGCCAGCAGCCGGGGTGACCTTATAGGTACAGATACGCAGTATTTT.

The chain is built from TRBV15 and TRBJ1-3, with D maybe TRBD1 (6 bases). The V and J ends lost 0 bases and 8 bases respectively, with 11 bases between them. The CDR3 is 14 residues long. Germline V gene sequence: CDR1 LNHNV, CDR2 YYDKDF (reference sequence). Written as DNA, the CDR3 is TGTGCCACCAGCAGAGAGGGGGCACGGGACACCATATATTTT. It yields the protein CATSREGARDTIYF.

The chain links TRBV11-3 to TRBJ2-2; no definite D call. Per the germline V gene, CDR1 is SGHNT and CDR2 is YENEEA. Deletions cut 1 base from V and 1 base from J, with 7 bases between. The CDR3 runs 15 residues. CDR3 sequence reads: CASSLAAGNTGELFF. The CDR3 DNA is TGTGCCAGCAGCTTAGCTGCAGGGAACACCGGGGAGCTGTTTTTT.